This T cell receptor beta chain was observed in a study of blood T cell repertoires in COVID-19. Study details: Spain, Italy and the United States supplied samples that represented acute and convalescent COVID-19. Nucleic acid was either cDNA or gDNA, and it came from T cells, B-cell-depleted T cells, or PBMCs.

V dropped 2 bases and J dropped 0 bases, with 10 bases sitting between them. CDR1 is SEHNR and CDR2 is FQNEAQ in the germline V gene (reference sequence). The CDR3 contains 16 residues. Source study methods: The authors estimated nucleated cell counts from reference gene primer amplification. Libraries were prepared by immunoSEQ multiplex PCR; TCRdb keeps only in-frame clonotypes and omits some of them. V, J and clone size derive from that table, while D and trimming were established from the DNA sequence. The sample carries 250,000 to 350,000 clones, 89% recorded once. The V and J genes are TRBV7-9 and TRBJ2-2; tentatively, D is TRBD2 (6 bases). This sequence originates from a woman aged 60-75 years with acute or convalescent COVID-19. Material: peripheral blood. Here the CDR3 DNA reads TGTGCCAGCAGCTTATTCTCTAGCGCGAACACCGGGGAGCTGTTTTTT. Protein: CASSLFSSANTGELFF.